A single sample gave rise to the 18 T cell receptor beta chains below, sequenced in a study of OX40 agonist ivuxolimab in advanced cancers. The library was obtained by the immunoSEQ multiplex PCR assay. The immuneACCESS repertoire file appears here via TCRdb, limited to in-frame rearrangements. These files lack a portion of the clones; in checked studies, under half of the deficit traces to unresolved V genes, and the cause of the others is not known. This sample has roughly 70,000 clones in its table, and about 90% of those were observed once. Jointly, the top ten make up 2% to 2.5% of the sample. This sample comprised CD4+ or CD8+ T cells sorted from blood, obtained in a trial of the OX40 agonist ivuxolimab. The receptors were sampled from an adult with an advanced solid tumor such as melanoma, head and neck, liver or kidney cancer.

The J gene is TRBJ2-2, the V gene TRBV7-3, with D possibly being TRBD1 or TRBD2 (5 bases each). Trimming pared 1 base from V and 4 bases from J, leaving 10 bases between. Germline CDR1 SGHTA, CDR2 FQGTGA. The CDR3 has 15 amino acids. For the CDR3, the DNA is TGTGCCAGCAGCTTAAACCCAGGGACCACCGGGGAGCTGTTTTTT. This encodes CASSLNPGTTGELFF.

The genes are TRBV15 and TRBJ2-3; D tentatively fits TRBD1 or TRBD2 (5 bases each). This CDR3 region has 12 residues. Germline assignment: CDR1 LNHNV and CDR2 YYDKDF (reference sequence). Between the trimmed V and J ends, which lost 5 bases and 6 bases, there was a span of 9 bases. CDR3 loop: CATSWGLDTQYF. In DNA, the CDR3 is TGTGCCACCAGCTGGGGGTTGGATACGCAGTATTTT.

The rearrangement links TRBV5-1 to TRBJ2-1; TRBD2 agrees at 12 bases. Germline V lookup: CDR1 SGHRS, CDR2 YFSETQ. The CDR3 length is 16 residues. Losses at the gene ends were 4 bases for V and 3 bases for J; bases not matched to a gene: 5. The CDR3 DNA reads TGCGCCAGCAGCGCCGGGACTAGCGGGTTCTACAATGAGCAGTTCTTC. Its protein product is CASSAGTSGFYNEQFF.

This clone was detected once. This chain joins TRBV19 and TRBJ1-5, with D unclear. The CDR3 extends over 16 amino acids. Trimming shortened V by 4 bases and J by 1 base, and 14 bases separated the two germline ends. Germline loops: CDR1 LNHDA, CDR2 SQIVND (reference sequence). CDR3 sequence: CASSTLKTRSNQPQHF. The DNA for the CDR3 is TGTGCCAGTAGTACTCTAAAGACAAGAAGCAATCAGCCCCAGCATTTT.

This rearrangement joins TRBV7-8 to TRBJ1-2, with D maybe TRBD1 (5 bases). This CDR3 is built from 14 residues. Germline CDR1 SGHVS, CDR2 FQNEAQ. The V and J ends lost 5 bases and 4 bases respectively, with 14 bases between them. CDR3 sequence reads: CASSPLGGSYGYTF. The CDR3 region has the DNA TGTGCCAGCAGCCCCCTCGGGGGATCCTATGGCTACACCTTC.

The CDR3 here is CASNPRTGMNTEAFF. The CDR3, as DNA: TGTGCCAGCAACCCTCGGACAGGGATGAACACTGAAGCTTTCTTT. The chain is built from TRBV6-1 and TRBJ1-1, with TRBD1 matching over 8 bases. Germline loops: CDR1 MNHNS, CDR2 SASEGT. V lost 7 bases to trimming and J lost 0 bases; unmatched junction nucleotides: 7. The CDR3 has 15 residues.

This chain uses TRBV10-3 with TRBJ2-7; a weak D match, TRBD2 (5 bases). Germline CDR1 is ENHRY and CDR2 is SYGVKD. The CDR3 length is 12 residues. The V end was cut by 4 bases, the J end by 1 base, with 5 bases between. The DNA of the CDR3 is TGTGCCATCAGTGGAGGGTCCTACGAGCAGTACTTC. This translates into CAISGGSYEQYF.

The V and J genes are TRBV19 and TRBJ2-2, with 10 bases lining up with TRBD2. Looked up from germline, CDR1 is LNHDA and CDR2 is SQIVND (reference sequence). Trimming at V came to 8 bases and at J to 1 base, leaving 1 base not matched to a gene. The CDR3 has 14 residues. The CDR3 nucleotides are TGTGCCAGTTCTAGCGGGAGGAACACCGGGGAGCTGTTTTTT. Translation: CASSSGRNTGELFF. Full variable domain (remainder filled in from reference TRBV19 and TRBJ2-2): DGGITQSPKYLFRKEGQNVTLSCEQNLNHDAMYWYRQDPGQGLRLIYYSQIVNDFQKGDIAEGYSVSREKKESFPLTVTSAQKNPTAFYLCASSSGRNTGELFFGEGSRLTVL.

The chain carries TRBV4-1 and TRBJ1-5; D remains unclear. Between the trimmed V and J ends, which lost 0 bases and 6 bases, there was a span of 9 bases. The germline gives CDR1 MGHRA, CDR2 YSYEKL. The CDR3 covers 14 residues. The CDR3, as DNA: TGCGCCAGCAGCCAAGATGGGAGATTTCAGCCCCAGCATTTT. Protein product: CASSQDGRFQPQHF.

The chain joins TRBV5-5 to TRBJ2-1, with a tentative D call TRBD2 (5 bases). The CDR3 contains 15 residues. Trimming removed 4 bases at V and 7 bases at J, with 18 bases between. CDR1 and CDR2 (germline): SGHKS, YYEKEE (reference sequence). CDR3 in amino acids: CASSQASSAANEQFF. The CDR3 coding sequence is TGTGCCAGCAGCCAGGCGAGTAGCGCGGCTAATGAGCAGTTCTTC.

This clone was detected once. CDR3 in DNA: TGTGCCAGCAGCTTCCTAGTCCAAGAGACCCAGTACTTC. Its protein is CASSFLVQETQYF. The chain carries TRBV7-2 and TRBJ2-5; D unclear. This CDR3 has 13 residues. V was pared by 3 bases and J by 1 base, with 6 bases between. CDR1 is SGHTA, CDR2 FQGNSA, per germline.

The chain is built from TRBV27 and TRBJ2-3; the D gene is possibly TRBD2 (6 bases). Trimming removed 2 bases at V and 1 base at J, with 10 bases between. The CDR3 consists of 15 residues. From germline, CDR1 is MNHEY and CDR2 SMNVEV (reference sequence). The CDR3 DNA is TGTGCCAGCAGTTTAGCTTGGGGGGGCACAGATACGCAGTATTTT. It yields the protein CASSLAWGGTDTQYF.

This chain uses TRBV14 with TRBJ1-4, with D perhaps matching TRBD1 (6 bases). V lost 5 bases, J lost 5 bases, and 15 bases lay in between. CDR1 and CDR2 from the germline V gene are SGHDN and FVKESK. The CDR3 has 15 amino acids. The chain's CDR3 is CASSKRGAGNEKLFF. DNA for the CDR3: TGTGCCAGCAGCAAGAGGGGGGCGGGGAATGAAAAACTGTTTTTT.

This clone showed up just a few times. The chain employs TRBV14 and TRBJ1-5; D not resolved. Germline loops: CDR1 SGHDN, CDR2 FVKESK. Between the trimmed V and J ends, which lost 5 bases and 0 bases, there was a span of 20 bases. The CDR3 covers 18 residues. CDR3 sequence (DNA): TGTGCCAGCAGCTCTGGATTAGGTTCCGCCTATAGCAATCAGCCCCAGCATTTT. This codes for CASSSGLGSAYSNQPQHF.

V is TRBV6-6 and J is TRBJ1-4; D might be TRBD1 (6 bases). Germline CDR1 MNHNY, CDR2 SVGAGI (reference sequence). This CDR3 has 14 residues. V gave up 5 bases and J gave up 7 bases, with 14 bases separating them. In DNA, the CDR3 is TGTGCCAGCAGTGCCGGGACAAGGGGTGAAAAACTGTTTTTT. Its protein is CASSAGTRGEKLFF.

The genes are TRBV6-1 and TRBJ1-1, with a tentative D call TRBD1 (6 bases). The CDR3 covers 15 residues. In germline, CDR1 is MNHNS, CDR2 SASEGT. Trimming stripped 2 bases from V and 4 bases from J, with 14 bases between. In nucleotides, the CDR3 is TGTGCCAGCAGTGAACTTTTTGCCAGGGGCACTGAAGCTTTCTTT. It specifies CASSELFARGTEAFF.

V is TRBV6-1 and J is TRBJ2-7; a possible D gene is TRBD2 (6 bases). Germline-derived CDR1 and CDR2 are MNHNS and SASEGT. With 6 bases removed from V and 1 base from J, the gap between germline ends came to 7 bases. CDR3 length: 12 residues. CDR3: CASSGLSYEQYF. CDR3 sequence (DNA): TGTGCCAGCAGCGGACTATCCTACGAGCAGTACTTC.

The rearrangement links TRBV4-2 to TRBJ2-1, with TRBD2 matching over 10 bases. Germline lookup yields CDR1 LGHNA and CDR2 YNFKEQ. V lost 4 bases, J lost 4 bases, and 13 bases stayed unmatched. The CDR3 runs to 18 residues. The CDR3 coding sequence is TGTGCCAGCAGCCCCCAGGGGGCTAGCGGGAGTTTTTACAATGAGCAGTTCTTC. Its translation is CASSPQGASGSFYNEQFF.